The clone carrying this T cell receptor beta chain was seen at least ten times. Looked up from germline, CDR1 is SNHLY and CDR2 is FYNNEI. V was pared by 8 bases and J by 7 bases, with 6 bases of the junction left unmatched. The CDR3 sequence is 12 residues long. The time point denotes: persistent/refractory GD, antithyroid drugs over 5 years with positive TRAb. Generation of the TCR library employed RNA extracted from PBMCs. All patients originated from an endocrinology department located in Xi'an, China. This record comes from a study of regulatory T cells in long-lasting Graves disease. Investigators prepared the TCR beta libraries by applying iRepertoire HTBI primers and Arm-PCR of CDR3 regions. MiXCR was run by TCRdb on the multiplex PCR reads, yielding one entry per CDR3 protein. The table includes roughly 400,000 distinct CDR3 sequences, 20% to 25% detected once.

V is TRBV2 and J is TRBJ1-2; 8 bases align to TRBD1. The sequencing used peripheral blood mononuclear cells (PBMCs), collected when the disease was refractory, from a patient treated with antithyroid drugs. This TCR was sampled from a female donor with Graves disease. CDR3 residues: CASGRTGSGYTF. The CDR3 DNA is TGTGCCAGCGGACGGACAGGGTCTGGCTACACCTTC.